The TCR beta chain described here comes from a study of beta chain features in type 1 diabetes. V lost 2 bases and J lost 3; bases outside the gene matches: 6. The CDR3 contains 16 residues. In germline, CDR1 is SGHAT, CDR2 FQNNGV. General study findings and limits: For cells with high TCR expression, cDNA sequencing could yield over-representation. Researchers report that Type 1 diabetes patients had moderately but significantly shorter TCRB CDR3s across all four CD4+ subsets. Although PCR might favor shorter templates, it would do so equally in patients and controls.

Isolated RNA was reverse transcribed in full, so expressed TCRB transcripts were sequenced. Generated by immunoSEQ multiplex PCR, the TCRdb table keeps only in-frame clones and is missing some. Here the sample spans some 330,000 clones, around 10% being singletons. Notes on this clone: The antigen remains undetermined.

This clonotype was sampled from a woman aged 25 to 39 in good health. The V gene is TRBV11-2, the J gene TRBJ2-2, with 7 bases matching TRBD2. Sequencing was done on a sample of naive CD4+ T cells from blood. The CDR3 loop is CASSLSAGYYTGELFF. The CDR3 nucleotides are TGTGCCAGCAGCTTATCAGCGGGATACTACACCGGGGAGCTGTTTTTT.